A single T cell receptor (beta chain) is shown here with its context. What it binds is not known. This specimen comes from a study of cytomegalovirus exposure and HLA in healthy donors. Background on the study: In a previous analysis, approximately 110 million unique TCR beta sequences were found from approximately 180 million T cells.

This CDR3 comprises 14 residues. The germline V gene encodes CDR1 MNHNS and CDR2 SASEGT. The V and J ends lost 4 bases and 5 bases respectively, with 13 bases between them. The primer mix had 60 Vbeta and 13 Jbeta primers. The data were produced by immunoSEQ multiplex PCR, yet TCRdb's version contains in-frame clones alone and is incomplete. The sample shows about 160,000 clones, 84% of them seen only once. Study outcomes and limitations: Most observed TCR sequences were rare, whereas some public TCRs were detected in many donors.

This chain uses TRBV6-1 with TRBJ2-3; perhaps TRBD1 as D (6 bases). The receptor was derived from a man in his thirties or forties in good health and CMV-seronegative. Source material: PBMCs. The DNA for the CDR3 is TGTGCCAGCAGTGGGTTGAGGGGGAGAGATACGCAGTATTTT. Amino acids: CASSGLRGRDTQYF.